The 28 T cell receptor beta chains presented below share a single source sample, sequenced in a study of blood T cell repertoires in COVID-19. Generated by immunoSEQ multiplex PCR, the TCRdb table keeps only in-frame clones and is missing some. Of roughly 260,000 clones detected, roughly nine tenths appear once; the ten largest clones hold 1.2%. What was sequenced was PBMCs or T cells enriched from blood (not recorded which). All receptors derive from a human donor in a cohort exposed to, infected with or recovered from COVID-19 (not recorded which). The donor label of this sample is uncertain.

The chain recombines TRBV19 with TRBJ1-5, with TRBD1 identical over 10 bases. V gave up 7 bases and J gave up 9 bases; unmatched junction bases: 12. The CDR3 runs 15 residues. Germline values: CDR1 LNHDA, CDR2 SQIVND (reference sequence). In DNA, the CDR3 is TGTGCCAGTACCCTAGGTGGGACAGGGGAGACGCCCCAGCATTTT. The encoded protein is CASTLGGTGETPQHF.

DNA of the CDR3: TGTGCCAGCAGTCATGGGGCAGGAGTTAACTATGGCTACACCTTC. Amino acid sequence: CASSHGAGVNYGYTF. The J gene is TRBJ1-2, the V gene TRBV5-4; TRBD1 is a possible D gene (5 bases). The germline V and J ends were trimmed by 5 bases and 1 base, with 15 bases remaining between them. This CDR3 spans 15 amino acids. Germline V gene data show CDR1 as SGHNT and CDR2 as YYREEE (reference sequence).

V is TRBV28 and J is TRBJ1-2, with a possible D match to TRBD1 (5 bases). CDR3 size: 14 residues. Germline lookup yields CDR1 MDHEN and CDR2 SYDVKM. Trimming cost V 5 bases and J 4 bases, with 14 bases left between them. For the CDR3, the DNA is TGTGCCAGCAGTGGCGGGACTGTCGGCTATGGCTACACCTTC. It specifies CASSGGTVGYGYTF.

This clone was seen only a few times. This chain's CDR3 is CASSAPGQTYEQYF. The CDR3 nucleotides read TGTGCCAGCAGCGCGCCGGGACAGACCTACGAGCAGTACTTC. This chain links TRBV7-2 with TRBJ2-7, with TRBD1 identical over 7 bases. The CDR3 is made up of 14 amino acids. J gave up 2 bases and V 5 bases, and 6 bases lay outside the gene matches. Germline V CDR1 and CDR2: SGHTA, FQGNSA. The full variable domain, with the rest looked up from reference TRBV7-2 and TRBJ2-7, is GAGVSQSPSNKVTEKGKDVELRCDPISGHTALYWYRQSLGQGLEFLIYFQGNSAPDKSGLPSDRFSAERTGGSVSTLTIQRTQQEDSAVYLCASSAPGQTYEQYFGPGTRLTVT.

The chain employs TRBV6-4 and TRBJ1-1, with 8 bases that match TRBD1. The ends lost 2 bases at V and 3 bases at J; junction bases unmatched: 2. The germline gives CDR1 MRHNA, CDR2 SNTAGT. The CDR3 spans 14 residues. In nucleotides, the CDR3 is TGTGCCAGCAGTGACGGGGGACAGGACACTGAAGCTTTCTTT. It yields the protein CASSDGGQDTEAFF.

The gene calls are TRBV5-6 and TRBJ1-4; TRBD1 matches at 7 bases. Germline V CDR1 and CDR2: SGHDT, YYEEEE. V lost 3 bases, J lost 3 bases, and 2 bases stayed unmatched. The CDR3 runs 14 residues. CDR3 region: CASSYGQANEKLFF. The CDR3 DNA follows: TGTGCCAGCAGCTACGGACAGGCTAATGAAAAACTGTTTTTT.

The chain recombines TRBV5-1 with TRBJ1-1; possibly TRBD1 for D (6 bases). V was shortened by 4 bases and J by 7 bases, with 17 bases between the two germline ends. CDR1 and CDR2 (germline): SGHRS, YFSETQ. The CDR3 has 14 amino acids. In DNA form, the CDR3 reads TGCGCCAGCAGCCCAATACAGGGAATGAATGAAGCTTTCTTT. This sequence encodes CASSPIQGMNEAFF.

V gene TRBV15 combines with J gene TRBJ1-6, with TRBD1 identical over 8 bases. From germline, CDR1 is LNHNV and CDR2 YYDKDF (reference sequence). CDR3 length: 15 residues. The ends lost 0 bases at V and 10 bases at J; junction bases unmatched: 5. The CDR3 DNA is TGTGCCACCAGCAGAGATAACGGACAGGGCTCACCCCTCCACTTT. Its translation: CATSRDNGQGSPLHF.

V is TRBV19 and J is TRBJ1-4, with 7 bases identical to TRBD1. CDR1 and CDR2 from the germline V gene are LNHDA and SQIVND (reference sequence). The CDR3 consists of 14 residues. With 7 bases clipped from V and 4 bases from J, the junction kept 6 bases outside the gene matches. Written as DNA, the CDR3 is TGTGCCAGTAAGGGTCGGACAGGTAATGAAAAACTGTTTTTT. Translation: CASKGRTGNEKLFF.

The chain is built from TRBV30 and TRBJ1-5; D might be TRBD1 (6 bases). CDR3 size: 14 residues. Germline V gene lookup returns CDR1 GTSNPN and CDR2 SVGIG (reference sequence). Between the trimmed V and J ends, which lost 0 bases and 5 bases, there was a span of 11 bases. CDR3 amino acids: CAWSVGSGDQPQHF. Written as DNA, the CDR3 is TGTGCCTGGAGTGTTGGATCAGGGGATCAGCCCCAGCATTTT. Combining the CDR3 with reference TRBV30 and TRBJ1-5 gives the whole variable domain SQTIHQWPATLVQPVGSPLSLECTVEGTSNPNLYWYRQAAGRGLQLLFYSVGIGQISSEVPQNLSASRPQDRQFILSSKKLLLSDSGFYLCAWSVGSGDQPQHFGDGTRLSIL.

This clone has just one count. The chain carries TRBV28 and TRBJ1-3; 9 positions agree with TRBD1. V was pared by 5 bases and J by 3 bases, with 20 bases of the junction left unmatched. From germline, CDR1 is MDHEN and CDR2 SYDVKM. This CDR3 has 20 residues. CDR3 loop: CASSPWVPPPGQGVGNTIYF. The DNA of the CDR3 is TGTGCCAGCAGTCCTTGGGTGCCCCCCCCGGGACAGGGTGTTGGAAACACCATATATTTT. The complete variable domain, with remaining parts taken from reference TRBV28 and TRBJ1-3, reads DVKVTQSSRYLVKRTGEKVFLECVQDMDHENMFWYRQDPGLGLRLIYFSYDVKMKEKGDIPEGYSVSREKKERFSLILESASTNQTSMYLCASSPWVPPPGQGVGNTIYFGEGSWLTVV.

V gene TRBV19 combines with J gene TRBJ2-1, with 9 bases lining up with TRBD2. CDR3 length equals 15 residues. The ends lost 3 bases at V and 2 bases at J; junction bases unmatched: 2. Per the germline V gene, CDR1 is LNHDA and CDR2 is SQIVND (reference sequence). CDR3 protein: CASSMIAGAYNEQFF. CDR3 sequence (DNA): TGTGCCAGTAGTATGATAGCGGGGGCCTACAATGAGCAGTTCTTC.

The chain links TRBV5-4 to TRBJ2-3, with D perhaps matching TRBD2 (7 bases). The CDR3 runs 15 residues. Trimming pared 0 bases from V and 6 bases from J, leaving 14 bases between. Germline values: CDR1 SGHNT, CDR2 YYREEE (reference sequence). In nucleotides, the CDR3 is TGTGCCAGCAGCTTGGGAGGGGGGGCCAGGGATACGCAGTATTTT. As protein: CASSLGGGARDTQYF.

The gene calls are TRBV5-1 and TRBJ2-7; 7 positions agree with TRBD1. V shed 0 bases and J 4 bases; nucleotides not matched to a gene: 10. CDR1 SGHRS and CDR2 YFSETQ come from the germline V gene. This CDR3 is built from 16 residues. CDR3 loop: CASSLDPTGTFYEQYF. As DNA, the CDR3 is TGCGCCAGCAGCTTGGATCCGACAGGGACCTTTTACGAGCAGTACTTC. Looking up the rest from reference TRBV5-1 and TRBJ2-7 gives the full variable domain: KAGVTQTPRYLIKTRGQQVTLSCSPISGHRSVSWYQQTPGQGLQFLFEYFSETQRNKGNFPGRFSGRQFSNSRSEMNVSTLELGDSALYLCASSLDPTGTFYEQYFGPGTRLTVT.

This sequence joins TRBV5-1 and TRBJ1-1; 7 bases are a match to TRBD1. Germline lookup yields CDR1 SGHRS and CDR2 YFSETQ. V trimming: 7 bases; J trimming: 2 bases; junction bases outside the gene matches: 14. This CDR3 comprises 16 residues. The CDR3 reads CASFDSPRGGNTEAFF. CDR3 DNA: TGCGCCAGCTTTGACTCGCCGCGAGGGGGCAACACTGAAGCTTTCTTT. Based on the CDR3 plus reference TRBV5-1 and TRBJ1-1, the full variable domain is KAGVTQTPRYLIKTRGQQVTLSCSPISGHRSVSWYQQTPGQGLQFLFEYFSETQRNKGNFPGRFSGRQFSNSRSEMNVSTLELGDSALYLCASFDSPRGGNTEAFFGQGTRLTVV.

The chain carries TRBV9 and TRBJ1-2; no reliable D call. Germline CDR1 and CDR2: SGDLS and YYNGEE. V lost 3 bases and J 5 bases, leaving 5 bases between the germline ends. The CDR3 is 11 amino acids. For the CDR3, the DNA is TGTGCCAGCAGCGCGTCTTATGGCTACACCTTC. Translated: CASSASYGYTF.

The table lists this clone with a count of one. This rearrangement joins TRBV6-4 to TRBJ2-7; the match to TRBD2 covers 9 bases. The CDR3 runs 16 residues. Germline loops: CDR1 MRHNA, CDR2 SNTAGT. The V and J ends lost 5 bases and 5 bases, in that order; junction bases with no gene match: 13. CDR3 residues: CASSLDRDWTSDEQYF. In DNA form, the CDR3 reads TGTGCCAGCAGTCTCGACAGGGACTGGACTAGCGACGAGCAGTACTTC.

In this sample, this clone turned up a few times. The rearrangement links TRBV6-5 to TRBJ1-5; 7 bases align to TRBD1. In germline, CDR1 is MNHEY, CDR2 SVGAGI. CDR3 length: 14 amino acids. The junction had 8 bases not matched to a gene; V was cut back by 6 bases and J by 6 bases. CDR3 amino acids: CASRAGGLGQPQHF. The DNA of the CDR3 is TGTGCCAGCAGGGCAGGGGGTTTGGGTCAGCCCCAGCATTTT.

This chain links TRBV19 with TRBJ2-3; a possible D gene is TRBD2 (5 bases). Germline CDR1 LNHDA, CDR2 SQIVND (reference sequence). This CDR3 spans 15 amino acids. Trimming took off 3 bases at V and 1 base at J, with 11 bases between the two ends. The CDR3 DNA follows: TGTGCCAGTAGTATGGAGGTCCAAGGCACAGATACGCAGTATTTT. Protein sequence: CASSMEVQGTDTQYF.

This rearrangement joins TRBV24-1 to TRBJ2-5; 7 nucleotides match TRBD1. The CDR3 spans 16 residues. The trim removed 4 bases at V and 4 bases at J, leaving 11 bases unmatched. CDR1 and CDR2 from the germline V gene are KGHDR and SFDVKD. The CDR3 bases are TGTGCCACCAGTGACACGGGACAGAGCATCCGAGAGACCCAGTACTTC. Translated, it gives CATSDTGQSIRETQYF.

The J gene is TRBJ2-2, the V gene TRBV24-1; 8 bases match TRBD2. With V trimmed by 5 bases and J by 1 base, 2 bases remained unmatched. Germline V CDR1 and CDR2: KGHDR, SFDVKD. The CDR3 is made up of 15 amino acids. This CDR3 is CATSVSGENTGELFF. CDR3 in DNA: TGTGCCACCAGTGTTAGCGGGGAGAACACCGGGGAGCTGTTTTTT.

J is TRBJ2-3 and V is TRBV5-8; possible D gene TRBD2, 5 bases. The V end lost 3 bases, the J end lost 6 bases, and 11 bases lay between the germline ends. The CDR3 is 13 amino acids. Germline V CDR1 and CDR2: SGHTS, YDEGEE. The chain's CDR3 is CASSSPGIDTQYF. CDR3 sequence (DNA): TGTGCCAGCAGCTCCCCGGGGATTGATACGCAGTATTTT.

This chain uses TRBV27 with TRBJ1-1; 7 bases fit TRBD1. Germline values: CDR1 MNHEY, CDR2 SMNVEV (reference sequence). With V trimmed by 0 bases and J by 0 bases, 1 base remained unmatched. This CDR3 region has 15 residues. The CDR3 loop is CASSLSTGMNTEAFF. CDR3 coding DNA: TGTGCCAGCAGTTTATCGACAGGGATGAACACTGAAGCTTTCTTT.

The chain combines TRBV29-1 with TRBJ1-4, with D unresolved. The V end lost 0 bases, the J end lost 8 bases, and 4 bases lay between the germline ends. The CDR3 is 11 residues long. Per germline, CDR1 SQVTM and CDR2 ANQGSEA. The CDR3 sequence is CSVEDQEKLFF. The CDR3 DNA reads as TGCAGCGTTGAAGATCAAGAAAAACTGTTTTTT.

CDR3 residues: CASSEGQINQPQHF. The CDR3 DNA sequence: TGCGCCAGCAGTGAGGGACAGATCAATCAGCCCCAGCATTTT. The chain couples TRBV10-1 to TRBJ1-5, with D possibly being TRBD1 (6 bases). Trimming stripped 2 bases from V and 3 bases from J, with 8 bases between. Germline-derived CDR1 and CDR2 are WNHNN and SYGVQD (reference sequence). The CDR3 sequence is 14 residues long.

The rearrangement uses TRBV11-2 and TRBJ1-2; TRBD1 aligns across 8 bases. Germline V lookup: CDR1 SGHAT, CDR2 FQNNGV. V was pared by 2 bases and J by 3 bases, with 2 bases of the junction left unmatched. The CDR3 is 14 amino acids. CDR3 nucleotide sequence: TGTGCCAGCAGCTTACACAGGGGGTACTATGGCTACACCTTC. Translating gives CASSLHRGYYGYTF.

The chain carries TRBV28 and TRBJ1-1; 7 bases fit TRBD1. Germline V gene sequence: CDR1 MDHEN, CDR2 SYDVKM. This CDR3 region has 15 residues. V trimming: 6 bases; J trimming: 4 bases; junction bases outside the gene matches: 11. DNA for the CDR3: TGTGCCAGCAGCTCTAACAGGGGTCGTAGCACTGAAGCTTTCTTT. This gives the protein CASSSNRGRSTEAFF.

J is TRBJ1-4 and V is TRBV6-5, with 8 bases fitting TRBD1. This CDR3 spans 14 amino acids. J was trimmed by 5 bases and V by 5 bases; bases with no gene match: 4. Germline values: CDR1 MNHEY, CDR2 SVGAGI. Here the CDR3 DNA reads TGTGCCAGCAGTCAGGGGGCCTTGAATGAAAAACTGTTTTTT. Translating it yields CASSQGALNEKLFF.